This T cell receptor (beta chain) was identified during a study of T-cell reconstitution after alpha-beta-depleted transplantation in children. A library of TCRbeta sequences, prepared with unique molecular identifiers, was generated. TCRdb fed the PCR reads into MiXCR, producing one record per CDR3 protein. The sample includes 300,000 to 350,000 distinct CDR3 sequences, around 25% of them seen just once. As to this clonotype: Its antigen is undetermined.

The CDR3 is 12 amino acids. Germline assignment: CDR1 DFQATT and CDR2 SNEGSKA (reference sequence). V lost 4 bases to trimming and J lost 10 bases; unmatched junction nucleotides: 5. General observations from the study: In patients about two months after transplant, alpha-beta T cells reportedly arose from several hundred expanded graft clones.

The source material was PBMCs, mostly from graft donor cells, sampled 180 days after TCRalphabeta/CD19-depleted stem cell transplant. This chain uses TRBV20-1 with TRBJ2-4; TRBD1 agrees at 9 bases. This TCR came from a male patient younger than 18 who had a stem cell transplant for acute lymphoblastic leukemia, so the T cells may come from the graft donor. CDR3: CSAKQGAIIQYF. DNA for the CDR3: TGCAGTGCTAAACAGGGGGCTATTATTCAGTACTTC.